This T cell receptor beta chain emerged from a study of T cell responses to AZD1222 COVID-19 vaccine. About the research overall: Combined were second doses at about 4 or about 12 weeks. Study-level findings and limits: Among the donors, most were white British and more were female, and clonal diversity was possibly underestimated. Sampling captured repertoires only after the peak T cell response.

This clone was counted between two and nine times. Its antigen is not known. Clones were sequenced by immunoSEQ multiplex PCR, and TCRdb holds only the in-frame ones, with some missing. Of just over 80,000 clones listed, 75% to 90% are singletons. The CDR3 loop spans 13 amino acids. Losses at the gene ends were 6 bases for V and 6 bases for J; bases not matched to a gene: 6. Per germline, CDR1 LGHDT and CDR2 YNNKEL (reference sequence). This TCR derives from an adult in good health. Specimen: peripheral blood, collected on day 0 of AZD1222 vaccination. The J gene is TRBJ1-1, the V gene TRBV3-1 (or the pseudogene TRBV3-2), with TRBD1 matching over 8 bases. The CDR3 DNA sequence: TGTGCCAGCAGTACGACAGGGGCCCCTGAAGCTTTCTTT. It specifies CASSTTGAPEAFF.